This T cell receptor (beta chain) was sequenced for a study of CDR3 diversity in severe acne. Trimming stripped 5 bases from V and 5 bases from J, with 9 bases between. In germline, CDR1 is SEHNR, CDR2 FQNEAQ (reference sequence). CDR3 length: 13 amino acids. MiXCR was run by TCRdb on the PCR reads, yielding one entry per CDR3 protein. This repertoire shows around 83,000 distinct CDR3 sequences, roughly 49% found once; its top ten account for 11%. The sequence derives from a male donor with severe acne vulgaris. Sequencing was carried out using blood. V usage is TRBV7-9 and J usage is TRBJ1-4, with D unresolved. CDR3 residues: CASSPELNEKLFF. As DNA, the CDR3 is TGTGCCAGCAGCCCCGAGCTGAATGAAAAACTGTTTTTT.